The rows below give T cell receptor beta chains drawn from one sample of a study of graft-versus-host responses after intestinal transplantation. Their antigens remain unidentified. Data came from immunoSEQ multiplex PCR; TCRdb stores just in-frame clones and leaves some out. The table lists around 100,000 clones, more than 85% of them singletons, with over 0.8% in the top ten. Sequenced material: unstimulated CD4+ T cells sorted from spleen or lymph node cells, taken before intestinal transplant. Receptor source: a human donor who received an intestinal transplant. Both conserved end residues are part of each CDR3.

v_call: TRBV4-1; cdr3_aa: CASSPQRSGRVSSTDTQYF
v_call: TRBV25-1; cdr3_aa: CASSRLAGAREQYF
v_call: TRBV30; cdr3_aa: CAWTAGLAYNEQFF
v_call: TRBV2; cdr3_aa: CASSVGARYEQYF
v_call: TRBV6-1; cdr3_aa: CASSYLQATEAFF
v_call: TRBV28; cdr3_aa: CASTRGSARGYEQYF
v_call: TRBV18; cdr3_aa: CASSYEGQGGTEAFF
v_call: TRBV5-1; cdr3_aa: CASSQGLADQETQYF
v_call: TRBV28; cdr3_aa: CASSLFPRDSPYEQYF
v_call: TRBV5-1; cdr3_aa: CASSLVGVGSGANVLTF
v_call: TRBV6-6; cdr3_aa: CASSYGGQVGALHF
v_call: TRBV11-3; cdr3_aa: CASSLRPGTQYF
v_call: TRBV18; cdr3_aa: CASSGGGRGNIQYF
v_call: TRBV7-2; cdr3_aa: CASSLEPGLQETQYF
v_call: TRBV4-1; cdr3_aa: CASSQDGSRIQPQHF
v_call: TRBV5-6; cdr3_aa: CASSRRGPLTDTQYF
v_call: TRBV11-2; cdr3_aa: CASSLGSMLGDLIYEQYF